A selection of T cell receptor beta chains follows, all from one sample in a study of T cell responses to AZD1222 COVID-19 vaccine. Some clones are missing from TCRdb's copy, which holds only in-frame ones; the method was immunoSEQ multiplex PCR. The sample has approximately 60,000 clones, 75% to 90% seen once. The sequencing used peripheral blood, collected on day 0 of MenACWY control vaccination. The receptors were gathered from an adult in good health. The CDR3 runs from the conserved cysteine through the conserved F or W. A D gene is named only where the DNA matches it firmly. Size is stated for part of the rows, as once, few or many counts, or as a class when the clone is expanded.

TGTGCCTGGGAGGGACAGGTGAACTATGGCTACACCTTC CAWEGQVNYGYTF . TRBV30 TRBD1 TRBJ1-2
TGTGCCAGCAGTTTCATCAGGGAGAACACTGAAGCTTTCTTT CASSFIRENTEAFF . TRBV6-5 . TRBJ1-1
TGTGCCAGCAGCCAAACACGCACCGGGGAGCTGTTTTTT CASSQTRTGELFF . TRBV27 . TRBJ2-2
TGTGCCAGCAGCCACCAAACTAGCGGGGCGAGCACAGATACGCAGTATTTT CASSHQTSGASTDTQYF . TRBV7-2 TRBD2 TRBJ2-3
TGTGCCAGCAGTTTAACCGGGATCACAGATACGCAGTATTTT CASSLTGITDTQYF . TRBV27 . TRBJ2-3
TGTGCCAGCAGCCGAGCCGGGGGGGTGAACACCGGGGAGCTGTTTTTT CASSRAGGVNTGELFF . TRBV5-4 TRBD2 TRBJ2-2
TGTGCCAGTAGTATGGGGACAGCCCTACCAGAAGCTTTCTTT CASSMGTALPEAFF many TRBV19 TRBD1 TRBJ1-1
TGTGCCAGCAGCTTACTGGGTCTTGGCGGGAGGGAGCGGAGGAATGAGCAGTTCTTC CASSLLGLGGRERRNEQFF . TRBV7-9 TRBD2 TRBJ2-1
TGCGCCAGCAGCCAATCCCGGACCGTGAACACTGAAGCTTTCTTT CASSQSRTVNTEAFF . TRBV4-3 . TRBJ1-1
TGCGCCAGCAGCCAGTCGAATACCGGGAAACTGCGGGACACCATATATTTT CASSQSNTGKLRDTIYF . TRBV4-3 . TRBJ1-3
TGTGCCTGGAGTGTTTGGGACAGGAATGCTTCACCCCTCCACTTT CAWSVWDRNASPLHF few TRBV30 TRBD1 TRBJ1-6
TGTGCCAGCAGCTTCACAGGAAGAGGCTACACCTTC CASSFTGRGYTF . TRBV5-5 . TRBJ1-2
TGTGCCAGCAGCCAGTACGGTGGGGGGACCCAGTACTTC CASSQYGGGTQYF . TRBV14 . TRBJ2-5
TGTGCCAGCAGCGGCCGTAAAGGGGGATTGGATACGCAGTATTTT CASSGRKGGLDTQYF . TRBV7-6 . TRBJ2-3
TGTGCCTGGAGTGTACAGGGAGGAGATACGCAGTATTTT CAWSVQGGDTQYF . TRBV30 . TRBJ2-3
TGTGCCAGTAGAACTTACTACAGGGAAGGGACCCAGTACTTC CASRTYYREGTQYF once TRBV19 . TRBJ2-5
TGTGCCAGCAGTCAGGACGAGCGGCAAGAGACCCAGTACTTC CASSQDERQETQYF . TRBV4-2 . TRBJ2-5
TGTGCCAGCAGTGAGTCTGGGACAGGGTCGTTTCAGCCCCAGCATTTT CASSESGTGSFQPQHF . TRBV25-1 TRBD1 TRBJ1-5
TGTGCCAGCAGCCCCCCCTGGGGTTGGGCAAACAATGAGCAGTTCTTC CASSPPWGWANNEQFF . TRBV5-8 . TRBJ2-1
TGTGCCAGCAGCTTAGGGGGGGGGAGCAATTCACCCCTCCACTTT CASSLGGGSNSPLHF . TRBV11-2 . TRBJ1-6
TGTGCCACCAGCAGAGATCGAGGCAGTCTGAACACTGAAGCTTTCTTT CATSRDRGSLNTEAFF . TRBV15 . TRBJ1-1
TGTGCCAGCAGCCAGACTAGCGGGTTACCCTACGAGCAGTACTTC CASSQTSGLPYEQYF . TRBV9 TRBD2 TRBJ2-7
TGTGCCAGCAGCTTCGTTTCCAAGGGGTACGAGCAGTACTTC CASSFVSKGYEQYF . TRBV5-6 . TRBJ2-7
TGTGCCAGCAGCTTCGGGGCTTACACCGGGGAGCTGTTTTTT CASSFGAYTGELFF few TRBV7-8 . TRBJ2-2
TGTGCCAGCAGTGAAGGAGACAGGGCCTCAGATACGCAGTATTTT CASSEGDRASDTQYF . TRBV25-1 TRBD1 TRBJ2-3
TGTGCCAGCAGCTTAGATTGGTCTTCCTACGAGCAGTACTTC CASSLDWSSYEQYF . TRBV7-2 . TRBJ2-7
TGCAGCGTTGCTGGTGGGGATATCAGTCTTTTTAGCACAGATACGCAGTATTTT CSVAGGDISLFSTDTQYF . TRBV29-1 . TRBJ2-3
TGTGCCAGCAGCTTAGGGCGGTTCGAGGAGGGCTACACCTTC CASSLGRFEEGYTF . TRBV7-8 . TRBJ1-2
TGTGCCAGCAGCCAGAGGTGGGACCAGCCCCAGCATTTT CASSQRWDQPQHF once TRBV3-1/TRBV3-2 . TRBJ1-5
TGCAGCGTTGAAGATCGAGAGACCCAGTACTTC CSVEDRETQYF once TRBV29-1 . TRBJ2-5
TGTGCCAGCAGTTTACTGGCTAGCGGGAGTGGGAATGAGCAGTTCTTC CASSLLASGSGNEQFF few TRBV27 TRBD2 TRBJ2-1
TGTGCCAGCTCACCCGCCTCTAGGGTGGGTGAGCAGTTCTTC CASSPASRVGEQFF . TRBV18 . TRBJ2-1
TGTGCCAGCAGCAGAACAAGTGAGCAGTTCTTC CASSRTSEQFF few TRBV3-1/TRBV3-2 . TRBJ2-1
TGTGCCAGCAGCTTGGGAGGCGCAGGGGGTGGCTATGGCTACACCTTC CASSLGGAGGGYGYTF . TRBV5-6 TRBD1 TRBJ1-2
TGCAGTGCTAGTTCGTTAGGGCAGGGCTATGGCTACACCTTC CSASSLGQGYGYTF . TRBV20-1 . TRBJ1-2
TGTGCCAGCAGCTTACTCGCGGGACAAAGGCAAGAGACCCAGTACTTC CASSLLAGQRQETQYF once TRBV7-8 . TRBJ2-5
TGTGCCAGCAGTCTGCACGTAGGGCTGGCTGAAGCTTTCTTT CASSLHVGLAEAFF once TRBV28 . TRBJ1-1
TGTGCCAGCAGGACAGGGCTTAGCGGGGAGCTGTTTTTT CASRTGLSGELFF . TRBV6-5 TRBD1 TRBJ2-2
TGTGCCAGCAGCCAAGATCGACGGGTCTCCGGGGAGCTGTTTTTT CASSQDRRVSGELFF . TRBV4-2 . TRBJ2-2
TGTGCCAGTACCCAGGGGGGGGGTCATCAGCCCCAGCATTTT CASTQGGGHQPQHF few TRBV19 TRBD1 TRBJ1-5
TGTGCCAGCAGCTCTTTAAACAGGGGGAACTACGAGCAGTACTTC CASSSLNRGNYEQYF . TRBV6-2/TRBV6-3 TRBD1 TRBJ2-7
TGTGCCAGCAGAACCTATAATTCACCCCTCCACTTT CASRTYNSPLHF . TRBV28 . TRBJ1-6